Listed here are 9 T cell receptor beta chains from one sample, sequenced in a study of blood T cell repertoires in COVID-19. Clones were read by immunoSEQ multiplex PCR, and TCRdb kept only the in-frame ones, dropping some. The sample has under 300,000 clones, roughly four fifths seen once. Sequenced material: peripheral blood. The receptors shown here come from a young woman with acute or convalescent COVID-19.

This chain connects TRBV2 to TRBJ1-5, with unresolved D. Trimming removed 3 bases from V and 2 bases from J, with 11 bases in between. The CDR3 covers 15 residues. Germline CDR1 is SNHLY and CDR2 is FYNNEI. CDR3 DNA sequence: TGTGCCAGCAGTGAGTCAGGTCTTCGCAATCAGCCCCAGCATTTT. This sequence encodes CASSESGLRNQPQHF. Based on the CDR3 plus reference TRBV2 and TRBJ1-5, the full variable domain is EPEVTQTPSHQVTQMGQEVILRCVPISNHLYFYWYRQILGQKVEFLVSFYNNEISEKSEIFDDQFSVERPDGSNFTLKIRSTKLEDSAMYFCASSESGLRNQPQHFGDGTRLSIL.

The J gene is TRBJ1-3, the V gene TRBV27; possible D gene TRBD1, 5 bases. CDR3 length: 15 residues. From germline, CDR1 is MNHEY and CDR2 SMNVEV (reference sequence). The V and J ends lost 1 base and 4 bases respectively, with 11 bases between them. CDR3: CASSLFRGRGNTIYF. As DNA, the CDR3 is TGTGCCAGCAGTTTATTTAGGGGAAGAGGAAACACCATATATTTT.

The chain links TRBV2 to TRBJ1-3; the D is unclear. In germline, CDR1 is SNHLY, CDR2 FYNNEI. This CDR3 spans 11 amino acids. With 6 bases removed from V and 7 bases from J, the gap between germline ends came to 7 bases. The CDR3 is CASSRGNTIYF. The DNA for the CDR3 is TGTGCCAGCAGCCGAGGGAACACCATATATTTT.

This clone was seen a handful of times. V and J are TRBV28 and TRBJ2-7; 8 positions agree with TRBD2. This CDR3 comprises 14 residues. J gave up 2 bases and V 5 bases, and 5 bases lay outside the gene matches. Germline-derived CDR1 and CDR2 are MDHEN and SYDVKM. This CDR3 is CASSPWTSTYEQYF. The CDR3 DNA is TGTGCCAGCAGTCCTTGGACTAGCACCTACGAGCAGTACTTC.

This rearrangement joins TRBV5-1 to TRBJ1-1; 8 nucleotides match TRBD1. Germline CDR1 and CDR2: SGHRS and YFSETQ. V lost 4 bases, J lost 4 bases, and 3 bases stayed unmatched. The CDR3 is 13 residues long. Here the CDR3 DNA reads TGCGCCAGCAGCAGGGACAGGCCCACTGAAGCTTTCTTT. Protein: CASSRDRPTEAFF.

This chain links TRBV28 with TRBJ2-2, with 10 bases that match TRBD2. J gave up 6 bases and V 6 bases, and 4 bases lay outside the gene matches. Germline V gene lookup returns CDR1 MDHEN and CDR2 SYDVKM. The CDR3 length is 14 residues. CDR3 sequence (DNA): TGTGCCAGCAGACCCAGCGGGAGGGCCGGGGAGCTGTTTTTT. This translates into CASRPSGRAGELFF.

The chain combines TRBV2 with TRBJ2-7; the match to TRBD2 covers 11 bases. V lost 5 bases, J lost 5 bases, and 8 bases stayed unmatched. This CDR3 comprises 15 residues. The germline CDR1 and CDR2 sequences are SNHLY and FYNNEI. DNA for the CDR3: TGTGCCAGCAGTCCCTTACTAGCGGGAGTAAACGAGCAGTACTTC. This codes for CASSPLLAGVNEQYF.

Note on this clone: A junction boundary mismatches the germline segment, possibly from a read error. The rearrangement links TRBV5-1 to TRBJ2-5; 11 bases line up with TRBD2. CDR3 length: 15 amino acids. CDR1 is SGHRS and CDR2 is YFSETQ in the germline V gene. The DNA of the CDR3 is TGCGCCAGCAGCTCGGGACTAGCGGCCGCAAATATCTGGGACTTC. Encoded protein: CASSSGLAAANIWDF.

CDR3 region: CASSYTGTGDTGELFF. The CDR3 nucleotides read TGTGCCAGCAGTTACACCGGGACAGGGGACACCGGGGAGCTGTTTTTT. The V gene is TRBV6-5, the J gene TRBJ2-2, with TRBD1 identical over 10 bases. The CDR3 loop spans 16 amino acids. The germline gives CDR1 MNHEY, CDR2 SVGAGI. Trimming took 2 bases from V and 3 from J; bases not matched to a gene: 3.